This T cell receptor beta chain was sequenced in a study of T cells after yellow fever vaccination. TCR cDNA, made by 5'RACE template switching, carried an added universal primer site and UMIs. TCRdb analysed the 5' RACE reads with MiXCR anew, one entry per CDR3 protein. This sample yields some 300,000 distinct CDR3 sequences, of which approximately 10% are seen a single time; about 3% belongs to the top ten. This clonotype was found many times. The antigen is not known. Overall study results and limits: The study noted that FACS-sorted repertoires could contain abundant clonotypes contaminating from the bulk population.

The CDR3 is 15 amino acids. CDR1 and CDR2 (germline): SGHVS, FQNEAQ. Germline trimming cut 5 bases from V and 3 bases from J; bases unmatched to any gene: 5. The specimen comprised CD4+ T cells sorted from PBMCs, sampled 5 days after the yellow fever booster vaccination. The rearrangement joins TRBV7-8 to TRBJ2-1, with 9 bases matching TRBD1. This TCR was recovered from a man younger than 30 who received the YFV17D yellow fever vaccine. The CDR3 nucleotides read TGTGCCAGCAGCGTGACAGGGGGACTCTACAATGAGCAGTTCTTC. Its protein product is CASSVTGGLYNEQFF. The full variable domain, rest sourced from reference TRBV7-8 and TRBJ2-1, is GAGVSQSPRYKVAKRGQDVALRCDPISGHVSLFWYQQALGQGPEFLTYFQNEAQLDKSGLPSDRFFAERPEGSVSTLKIQRTQQEDSAVYLCASSVTGGLYNEQFFGPGTRLTVL.